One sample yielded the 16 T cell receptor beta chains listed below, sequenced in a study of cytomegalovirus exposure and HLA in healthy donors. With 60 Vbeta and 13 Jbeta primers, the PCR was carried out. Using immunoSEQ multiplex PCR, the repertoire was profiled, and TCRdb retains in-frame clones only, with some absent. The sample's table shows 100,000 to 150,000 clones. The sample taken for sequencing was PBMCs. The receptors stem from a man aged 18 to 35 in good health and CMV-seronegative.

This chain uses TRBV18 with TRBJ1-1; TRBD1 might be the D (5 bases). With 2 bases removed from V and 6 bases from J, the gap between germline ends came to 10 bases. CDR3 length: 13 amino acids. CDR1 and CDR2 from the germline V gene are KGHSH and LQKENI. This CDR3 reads CASSPSVGAEAFF. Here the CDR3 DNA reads TGTGCCAGCTCACCATCGGTAGGGGCTGAAGCTTTCTTT. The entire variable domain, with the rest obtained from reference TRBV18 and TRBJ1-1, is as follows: NAGVMQNPRHLVRRRGQEARLRCSPMKGHSHVYWYRQLPEEGLKFMVYLQKENIIDESGMPKERFSAEFPKEGPSILRIQQVVRGDSAAYFCASSPSVGAEAFFGQGTRLTVV.

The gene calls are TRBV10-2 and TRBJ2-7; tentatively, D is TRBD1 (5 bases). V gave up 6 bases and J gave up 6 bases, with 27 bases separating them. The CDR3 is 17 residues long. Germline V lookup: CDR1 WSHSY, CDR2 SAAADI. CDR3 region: CASSDTLPGRARCEQYF. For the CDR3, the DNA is TGCGCCAGCAGCGACACCCTCCCGGGCAGGGCTCGGTGCGAGCAGTACTTC.

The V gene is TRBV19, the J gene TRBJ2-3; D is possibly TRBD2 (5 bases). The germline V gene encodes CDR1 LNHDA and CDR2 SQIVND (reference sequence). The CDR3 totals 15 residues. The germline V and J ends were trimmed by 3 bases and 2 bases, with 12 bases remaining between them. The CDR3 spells CASSITSGFTDTQYF. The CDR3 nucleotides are TGTGCCAGTAGTATTACGTCGGGATTCACAGATACGCAGTATTTT.

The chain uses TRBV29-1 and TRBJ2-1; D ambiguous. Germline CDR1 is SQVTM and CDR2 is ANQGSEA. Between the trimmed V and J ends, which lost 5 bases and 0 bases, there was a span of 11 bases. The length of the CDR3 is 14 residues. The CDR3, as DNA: TGCAGCGTTATGGGCCAGAGCTCCTACAATGAGCAGTTCTTC. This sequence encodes CSVMGQSSYNEQFF.

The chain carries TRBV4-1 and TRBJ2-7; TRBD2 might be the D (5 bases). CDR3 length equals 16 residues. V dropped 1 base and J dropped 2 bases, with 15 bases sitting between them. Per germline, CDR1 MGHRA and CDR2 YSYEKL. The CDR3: CASSQGETLTAYEQYF. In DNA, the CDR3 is TGCGCCAGCAGCCAAGGGGAGACGCTAACGGCCTACGAGCAGTACTTC.

Here the CDR3 reads CASSRTSGGLGTGELFF. Written as DNA, the CDR3 is TGTGCCAGCAGCCGAACTAGCGGGGGGCTGGGCACCGGGGAGCTGTTTTTT. The rearrangement links TRBV14 to TRBJ2-2, with 12 nucleotides matching TRBD2. The CDR3 covers 17 residues. Trimming at V came to 4 bases and at J to 4 bases, leaving 7 bases not matched to a gene. The germline V gene encodes CDR1 SGHDN and CDR2 FVKESK.

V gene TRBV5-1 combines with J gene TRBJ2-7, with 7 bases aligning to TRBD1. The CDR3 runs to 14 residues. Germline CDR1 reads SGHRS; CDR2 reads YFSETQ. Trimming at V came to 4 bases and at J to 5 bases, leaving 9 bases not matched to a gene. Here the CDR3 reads CASSTRQGSDEQYF. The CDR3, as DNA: TGCGCCAGCAGCACCCGACAGGGTAGCGACGAGCAGTACTTC.

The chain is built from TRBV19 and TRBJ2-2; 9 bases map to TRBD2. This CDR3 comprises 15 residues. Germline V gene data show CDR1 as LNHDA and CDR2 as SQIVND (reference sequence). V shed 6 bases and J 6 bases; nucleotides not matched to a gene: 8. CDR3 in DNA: TGTGCCAGTAGCAGTAGCGGGAGTTCGGCCGGGGAGCTGTTTTTT. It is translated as CASSSSGSSAGELFF.

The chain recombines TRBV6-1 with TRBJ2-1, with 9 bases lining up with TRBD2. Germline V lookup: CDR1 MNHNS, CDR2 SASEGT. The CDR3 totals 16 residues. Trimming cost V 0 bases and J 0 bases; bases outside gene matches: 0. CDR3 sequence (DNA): TGTGCCAGCAGTGAAGCGGGACTAGCCTCCTACAATGAGCAGTTCTTC. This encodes CASSEAGLASYNEQFF.

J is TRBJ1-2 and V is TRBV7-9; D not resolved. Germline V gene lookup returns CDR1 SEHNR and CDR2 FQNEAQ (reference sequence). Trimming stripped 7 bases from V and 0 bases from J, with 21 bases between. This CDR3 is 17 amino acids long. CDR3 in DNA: TGTGCCAGCACCGTTAATCCGGGTCTTTCAGCTAACTATGGCTACACCTTC. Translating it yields CASTVNPGLSANYGYTF.

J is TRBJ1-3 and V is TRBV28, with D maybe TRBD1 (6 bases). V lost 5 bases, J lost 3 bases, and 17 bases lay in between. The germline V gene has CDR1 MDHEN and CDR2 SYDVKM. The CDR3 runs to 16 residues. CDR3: CASSPSDSLGGNTIYF. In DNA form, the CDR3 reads TGTGCCAGCAGTCCATCGGACAGTCTTGGTGGAAACACCATATATTTT.

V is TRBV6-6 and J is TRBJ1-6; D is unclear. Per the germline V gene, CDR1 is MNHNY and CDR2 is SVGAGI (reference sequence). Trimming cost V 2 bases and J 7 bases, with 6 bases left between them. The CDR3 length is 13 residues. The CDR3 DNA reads TGTGCCAGCAGTTACCTCGGGAATTCACCCCTCCACTTT. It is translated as CASSYLGNSPLHF.

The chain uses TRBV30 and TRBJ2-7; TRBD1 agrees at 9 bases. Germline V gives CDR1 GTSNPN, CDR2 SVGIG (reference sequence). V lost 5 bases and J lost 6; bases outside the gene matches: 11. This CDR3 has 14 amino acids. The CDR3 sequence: CAWAPGQGPFEQYF. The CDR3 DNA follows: TGTGCCTGGGCCCCGGGACAGGGACCTTTCGAGCAGTACTTC.

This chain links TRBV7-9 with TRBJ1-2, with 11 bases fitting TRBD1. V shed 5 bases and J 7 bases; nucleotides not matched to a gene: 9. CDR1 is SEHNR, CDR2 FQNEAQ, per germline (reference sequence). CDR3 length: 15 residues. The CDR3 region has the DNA TGTGCCAGCAGCCGCGGGACAGGGGGGGAGACTGGCTACACCTTC. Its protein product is CASSRGTGGETGYTF.

Here the CDR3 reads CASSEVRGGGETQYF. The CDR3 coding sequence is TGTGCCAGCAGTGAAGTGCGTGGTGGCGGCGAGACCCAGTACTTC. V and J are TRBV6-1 and TRBJ2-5; D is ambiguous. The V end was cut by 1 base, the J end by 5 bases, with 14 bases between. Germline CDR1 and CDR2: MNHNS and SASEGT. This CDR3 is built from 15 residues.

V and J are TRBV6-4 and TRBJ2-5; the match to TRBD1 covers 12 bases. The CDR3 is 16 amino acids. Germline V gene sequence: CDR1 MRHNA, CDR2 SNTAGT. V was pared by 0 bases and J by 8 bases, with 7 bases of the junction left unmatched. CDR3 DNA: TGTGCCAGCAGTGACTCAACCGGGACAGGGGGCGAAACCCAGTACTTC. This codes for CASSDSTGTGGETQYF.